The source of this T cell receptor (beta chain) is a study of OX40 agonist ivuxolimab in advanced cancers. On this clone: The antigen is unknown.

Study results and caveats: Relatively little clonal expansion, among the lowest observed, appeared in partial responders at 0.1-3.0 mg/kg.

Germline V gene sequence: CDR1 SGDLS, CDR2 YYNGEE. J gave up 5 bases and V 4 bases, and 4 bases lay outside the gene matches. The length of the CDR3 is 14 residues. This table comes from immunoSEQ multiplex PCR, and its TCRdb copy is limited to in-frame clones, with some not included. In the table there are tens of thousands of clones, roughly 87% of which are singletons. V and J are TRBV9 and TRBJ1-4, with 8 bases lining up with TRBD1. Specimen: CD4+ or CD8+ T cells sorted from blood, collected in a trial of the OX40 agonist ivuxolimab. This clonotype was obtained from an adult with an advanced solid tumor such as melanoma, head and neck, liver or kidney cancer. The CDR3 sequence: CASSPRTGNEKLFF. Written as DNA, the CDR3 is TGTGCCAGCAGCCCCCGGACAGGGAATGAAAAACTGTTTTTT.